Listed below are T cell receptor beta chains from one sample, sequenced in a study of cytomegalovirus exposure and HLA in healthy donors. Libraries were prepared by immunoSEQ multiplex PCR; TCRdb keeps only in-frame clonotypes and omits some of them. The sample lists some 120,000 clones; 74% were seen once. What was sequenced was PBMCs. All receptors come from a man aged 35-49 years in good health and CMV-seropositive. CDR3s include the opening cysteine and the closing phenylalanine or tryptophan. D genes are given only for firm matches. The size of a clone is reported for some rows only, either as once, few or many, or as a class for expanded clones.

size,J,D,V,CDR3,DNA
-,TRBJ2-7,-,TRBV5-4,CASSLIGSAGDEQYF,TGTGCCAGCAGCTTGATAGGGTCAGCGGGCGACGAGCAGTACTTC
-,TRBJ2-3,TRBD1,TRBV7-9,CASSSGTGGADTQYF,TGTGCCAGCAGCTCCGGGACAGGGGGCGCAGATACGCAGTATTTT
-,TRBJ1-3,-,TRBV25-1,CASSPPPTTGSGNTIYF,TGTGCCAGCAGTCCCCCTCCTACGACAGGCTCTGGAAACACCATATATTTT
-,TRBJ2-6,-,TRBV11-1,CASSLGGGANVLTF,TGTGCCAGCAGCTTGGGGGGTGGGGCCAACGTCCTGACTTTC
-,TRBJ1-6,TRBD1,TRBV5-1,CASSPGTVNSPLHF,TGCGCCAGCAGCCCGGGGACAGTAAATTCACCCCTCCACTTT
-,TRBJ2-1,-,TRBV11-3,CASSLGHGQWGERGEQFF,TGTGCCAGCAGCTTAGGGCATGGCCAATGGGGGGAACGGGGTGAGCAGTTCTTC
-,TRBJ1-2,-,TRBV18,CASSQGYYGYTF,TGTGCCAGCTCACAGGGGTACTATGGCTACACCTTC
-,TRBJ2-7,-,TRBV6-1,CASSEEGRTGSIGDF,TGTGCCAGCAGTGAAGAGGGGAGGACAGGTTCCATCGGGGACTTC
once,TRBJ2-1,-,TRBV7-2,CASSRATGGVINEQFF,TGTGCCAGCAGCCGAGCCACTGGCGGGGTTATCAATGAGCAGTTCTTC
-,TRBJ1-1,-,TRBV7-9,CASSPPPGRTEAFF,TGTGCCAGCAGTCCTCCCCCCGGGAGGACTGAAGCTTTCTTT
-,TRBJ2-5,TRBD1,TRBV25-1,CASSGSRDRLKYQETQYF,TGTGCCAGCAGTGGGTCCCGGGACAGGTTGAAGTACCAAGAGACCCAGTACTTC
-,TRBJ1-3,TRBD1,TRBV7-2,CASSLGQGAGNTIYF,TGTGCCAGCAGCCTCGGACAGGGGGCTGGAAACACCATATATTTT
-,TRBJ1-4,-,TRBV25-1,CASSDRIANEKLFF,TGTGCCAGCAGTGATCGAATAGCTAATGAAAAACTGTTTTTT
-,TRBJ2-2,-,TRBV11-3,CASSDRWAGELFF,TGTGCCAGCAGCGACAGGTGGGCCGGGGAGCTGTTTTTT
-,TRBJ2-1,-,TRBV11-3,CASSLVLARYNEQFF,TGTGCCAGCAGCTTAGTGCTAGCCAGGTACAATGAGCAGTTCTTC
-,TRBJ1-5,-,TRBV19,CASSLLRGNQPQHF,TGTGCCAGTAGCCTACTGAGGGGCAATCAGCCCCAGCATTTT
-,TRBJ1-1,-,TRBV15,CATSRDLRRNTEAFF,TGTGCCACCAGCAGAGATCTTAGGAGGAACACTGAAGCTTTCTTT
-,TRBJ1-1,-,TRBV4-1,CASSQDPRPGDTEAFF,TGCGCCAGCAGCCAAGATCCCCGGCCAGGGGACACTGAAGCTTTCTTT
-,TRBJ1-5,TRBD1,TRBV7-6,CASSPGQNQPQHF,TGTGCCAGCAGCCCGGGACAGAATCAGCCCCAGCATTTT
-,TRBJ2-3,-,TRBV11-2,CASSLGPSPSTDTQYF,TGTGCCAGCAGCTTAGGGCCTTCCCCTAGCACAGATACGCAGTATTTT
-,TRBJ2-5,-,TRBV6-1,CASSEQGEETQYF,TGTGCCAGCAGTGAACAGGGTGAAGAGACCCAGTACTTC
few,TRBJ2-3,TRBD2,TRBV5-1,CASSSTSGTDTQYF,TGCGCCAGCAGCTCAACTAGCGGCACAGATACGCAGTATTTT
-,TRBJ2-5,TRBD2,TRBV5-1,CASSSTSGEETQYF,TGCGCCAGCAGCTCGACTAGCGGGGAAGAGACCCAGTACTTC
-,TRBJ1-2,TRBD1,TRBV27,CASSPGTVYGYTF,TGTGCCAGCAGTCCTGGGACAGTTTATGGCTACACCTTC
-,TRBJ2-3,TRBD2,TRBV7-3,CASSITSGRGTDTQYF,TGTGCCAGCAGCATCACTAGCGGGAGGGGCACAGATACGCAGTATTTT
-,TRBJ2-7,TRBD2,TRBV19,CASSASGRPLEQYF,TGTGCCAGTAGTGCTAGCGGGAGACCCCTCGAGCAGTACTTC
-,TRBJ1-1,-,TRBV30,CAWEDRHLTPTEAFF,TGTGCCTGGGAGGACAGACACCTCACGCCCACTGAAGCTTTCTTT
-,TRBJ1-1,TRBD1,TRBV4-1,CASSQDLDRVTEAFF,TGCGCCAGCAGCCAAGATCTTGACAGGGTGACTGAAGCTTTCTTT
-,TRBJ1-5,-,TRBV5-6,CASSLWNRGGYSNQPQHF,TGTGCCAGCAGCTTGTGGAACCGTGGAGGCTATAGCAATCAGCCCCAGCATTTT
-,TRBJ1-1,-,TRBV30,CAWGGDFPEAFF,TGTGCCTGGGGGGGGGACTTCCCTGAAGCTTTCTTT
few,TRBJ2-3,TRBD1,TRBV6-5,CASNPGQGITDTQYF,TGTGCCAGCAATCCGGGACAGGGGATAACAGATACGCAGTATTTT
-,TRBJ2-3,TRBD2,TRBV7-3,CASSSLAGGSDTQYF,TGTGCCAGCAGCTCCTTAGCGGGAGGGTCAGATACGCAGTATTTT
-,TRBJ1-3,-,TRBV6-1,CASSEPGGRGNTIYF,TGTGCCAGCAGTGAACCTGGGGGGAGAGGAAACACCATATATTTT
few,TRBJ1-4,-,TRBV27,CASSLSTGFSEKLFF,TGTGCCAGCAGTTTATCCACAGGTTTTAGTGAAAAACTGTTTTTT
-,TRBJ2-7,TRBD2,TRBV5-1,CASSIGLATAYEQYF,TGCGCCAGCAGCATAGGACTAGCGACAGCCTACGAGCAGTACTTC
-,TRBJ1-3,-,TRBV10-2,CASSPQGDTGNTIYF,TGCGCCAGCAGCCCACAGGGCGATACTGGAAACACCATATATTTT
-,TRBJ2-1,TRBD2,TRBV30,CAWSKGGGYNEQFF,TGTGCCTGGAGTAAGGGCGGGGGGTACAATGAGCAGTTCTTC
once,TRBJ1-1,-,TRBV6-4,CASSAGHEAFF,TGTGCCAGCAGTGCGGGACATGAAGCTTTCTTT
-,TRBJ1-5,TRBD1,TRBV6-6,CASSPAGGEGNQPQHF,TGTGCCAGCAGCCCAGCAGGGGGCGAGGGCAATCAGCCCCAGCATTTT
few,TRBJ1-3,-,TRBV6-1,CASSEGPRGTIYF,TGTGCCAGCAGTGAAGGGCCCCGGGGCACCATATATTTT
-,TRBJ1-5,TRBD1,TRBV7-9,CSSSSTGGGRGNQPQHF,TGTTCCAGCAGCTCCACAGGGGGCGGGAGAGGCAATCAGCCCCAGCATTTT
-,TRBJ2-2,-,TRBV5-1,CASSVRSVGLSNTGELFF,TGCGCCAGCAGCGTCAGGTCGGTGGGACTTTCGAACACCGGGGAGCTGTTTTTT
-,TRBJ1-5,-,TRBV10-3,CAISEGTNQPQHF,TGTGCCATCAGTGAAGGGACAAATCAGCCCCAGCATTTT
few,TRBJ1-1,-,TRBV7-8,CASSLRDTRQINTEAFF,TGTGCCAGCAGCTTACGTGATACCAGACAGATTAACACTGAAGCTTTCTTT
-,TRBJ2-3,TRBD2,TRBV10-3,CAISGGSGDRGDTQYF,TGTGCCATCAGTGGCGGTAGCGGGGACCGCGGGGATACGCAGTATTTT
-,TRBJ2-7,-,TRBV19,CAVRGASSYEQYF,TGTGCCGTCCGTGGGGCAAGCTCCTACGAGCAGTACTTC
-,TRBJ2-2,-,TRBV4-3,CASSQDGGINTGELFF,TGCGCCAGCAGCCAAGATGGGGGGATTAACACCGGGGAGCTGTTTTTT
-,TRBJ2-1,-,TRBV2,CASSGPANSGEQFF,TGTGCCAGCAGTGGACCGGCCAATAGCGGTGAGCAGTTCTTC
-,TRBJ1-4,TRBD1,TRBV5-6,CASSGGQTLNEKLFF,TGTGCCAGCAGCGGGGGACAGACATTAAATGAAAAACTGTTTTTT
-,TRBJ1-1,TRBD1,TRBV6-5,CASSYFSGTGFTEAFF,TGTGCCAGCAGTTACTTCTCCGGGACAGGGTTCACTGAAGCTTTCTTT
-,TRBJ1-6,-,TRBV6-6,CASSYGGERSSPLHF,TGTGCCAGCAGTTACGGGGGGGAAAGGAGTTCACCCCTCCACTTT
-,TRBJ2-7,-,TRBV11-2,CASSLGGLGEQYF,TGTGCCAGCAGCTTAGGGGGGCTGGGCGAGCAGTACTTC
few,TRBJ2-1,-,TRBV29-1,CSVDTKFGLGGWGFF,TGCAGCGTTGATACCAAATTTGGACTGGGAGGCTGGGGGTTCTTC
-,TRBJ2-1,TRBD1,TRBV11-3,CASSLRDSYNEQFF,TGTGCCAGCAGCCTCAGGGACAGCTACAATGAGCAGTTCTTC
-,TRBJ1-4,TRBD1,TRBV7-9,CASSPGTGTEKLFF,TGTGCCAGCAGCCCCGGGACAGGGACAGAAAAACTGTTTTTT
few,TRBJ1-2,-,TRBV6-6,CASSPGGGGDGYTF,TGTGCCAGCAGCCCCGGGGGAGGGGGGGATGGCTACACCTTC
-,TRBJ1-1,-,TRBV12-5,CASGLKQTEAFF,TGTGCTAGTGGTTTAAAGCAAACCGAAGCTTTCTTT